A single sample is the source of the 2 T cell receptor beta chains below, sequenced in a study of blood T cell repertoires in COVID-19. Clones were read by immunoSEQ multiplex PCR, and TCRdb kept only the in-frame ones, dropping some. The sample holds roughly 220,000 clones, 70% to 90% seen once. Source material: peripheral blood. The source of these receptors is a middle-aged man who had recovered from COVID-19.

The V call is TRBV6-4, the J call TRBJ2-2, with TRBD1 identical over 7 bases. With V trimmed by 6 bases and J by 1 base, 2 bases remained unmatched. This CDR3 has 14 amino acids. Germline V gene lookup returns CDR1 MRHNA and CDR2 SNTAGT. CDR3 bases: TGTGCCAGCAGGAGACAGGGGAACACCGGGGAGCTGTTTTTT. This translates into CASRRQGNTGELFF.

Of note for this clone: This CDR3 is also generated by other DNA sequences in the sample. This rearrangement joins TRBV5-1 to TRBJ2-1; 11 bases are a match to TRBD2. The CDR3 loop spans 16 amino acids. Trimming removed 3 bases from V and 0 bases from J; junction bases left unmatched: 2. The germline CDR1 and CDR2 sequences are SGHRS and YFSETQ. CDR3 residues: CASSSTSGSSYNEQFF. CDR3 bases: TGCGCCAGCAGCTCAACTAGCGGGAGCTCCTACAATGAGCAGTTCTTC.